The 12 T cell receptor beta chains below all came from one sample that was sequenced in a study of cytomegalovirus exposure and HLA in healthy donors (dated by TCRdb to about 2017). Receptor amplification or capture employed the immunoSEQ multiplex PCR assay. For the multiplex PCR, a mixture combining 60 forward primers for TCR Vbeta segments and 13 reverse primers for TCR Jbeta segments was used. TCRdb mirrors the immuneACCESS table, restricted to in-frame sequences. Some clones are absent from its copies; in checked studies, under half trace to an unresolved V gene, and the reason for the others is unknown. This sample holds 120,000 to 150,000 clones; about 80% were observed only once. 1.5% to 2% of the sample belongs to the ten largest clones. Sequenced input: PBMCs. Receptors originate from a woman in her twenties or thirties in good health and CMV-seronegative.

This chain uses TRBV10-2 with TRBJ1-4; D is uncertain. Trimming took 6 bases from V and 0 from J, leaving 8 bases between them. The CDR3 is 14 amino acids. Germline CDR1 WSHSY, CDR2 SAAADI. The CDR3 loop reads CASSAGTTNEKLFF. The CDR3 DNA is TGCGCCAGCAGCGCCGGGACAACTAATGAAAAACTGTTTTTT.

The rearrangement joins TRBV5-5 to TRBJ1-4, with D unclear. Deletions cut 3 bases from V and 4 bases from J, with 22 bases between. CDR3 length equals 18 residues. CDR1 is SGHKS, CDR2 YYEKEE, per germline (reference sequence). Here the CDR3 reads CASSSQILTEFYNEKLFF. CDR3 sequence (DNA): TGTGCCAGCAGCTCCCAAATTTTAACGGAGTTTTATAATGAAAAACTGTTTTTT.

This chain links TRBV2 with TRBJ1-1; D gene unclear. Germline assignment: CDR1 SNHLY and CDR2 FYNNEI. CDR3 size: 14 residues. Trimming cost V 6 bases and J 0 bases, with 11 bases left between them. CDR3 amino acids: CASSPVLMNTEAFF. DNA of the CDR3: TGTGCCAGCAGCCCGGTGCTCATGAACACTGAAGCTTTCTTT.

The chain employs TRBV5-1 and TRBJ2-3; TRBD1 aligns across 10 bases. Germline CDR1 is SGHRS and CDR2 is YFSETQ. This CDR3 region has 15 residues. V trimming: 2 bases; J trimming: 4 bases; junction bases outside the gene matches: 4. The CDR3 DNA is TGCGCCAGCAGCTTTCGGACAGGGGGTGCAGATACGCAGTATTTT. This codes for CASSFRTGGADTQYF.

The rearrangement joins TRBV6-5 to TRBJ1-2, with 9 positions matching TRBD1. Germline V gene lookup returns CDR1 MNHEY and CDR2 SVGAGI. The CDR3 length is 16 residues. Trimming at V came to 0 bases and at J to 5 bases, leaving 7 bases not matched to a gene. CDR3 region: CASSYSGQGAWYGYTF. As DNA, the CDR3 is TGTGCCAGCAGTTACTCGGGACAGGGAGCTTGGTATGGCTACACCTTC.

This clone appeared a few times. This sequence joins TRBV4-2 and TRBJ2-1; 8 nucleotides match TRBD2. The trim removed 0 bases at V and 0 bases at J, leaving 1 base unmatched. This CDR3 spans 16 amino acids. The germline V gene has CDR1 LGHNA and CDR2 YNFKEQ. CDR3 amino acids: CASSQDAGGSYNEQFF. CDR3 nucleotides: TGTGCCAGCAGCCAAGATGCGGGGGGCTCCTACAATGAGCAGTTCTTC.

The chain carries TRBV28 and TRBJ2-7; 8 nucleotides line up with TRBD1. Germline V gene data show CDR1 as MDHEN and CDR2 as SYDVKM. The CDR3 totals 17 residues. After removal of 5 bases from V and 2 bases from J, the junction contained 14 bases not matched to a gene. The CDR3 region is CASSDTGQGPVTYEQYF. CDR3 in DNA: TGTGCCAGCAGTGACACTGGACAGGGACCCGTAACCTACGAGCAGTACTTC.

Here the CDR3 reads CASSPPNDMNTEAFF. In nucleotides, the CDR3 is TGTGCCAGCAGTCCACCTAACGATATGAACACTGAAGCTTTCTTT. V gene TRBV9 combines with J gene TRBJ1-1; unclear D gene. CDR1 and CDR2 (germline): SGDLS, YYNGEE. Trimming left V 5 bases short and J 0 bases short, with 14 bases between. CDR3 length: 15 amino acids.

V is TRBV5-1 and J is TRBJ2-7; 8 nucleotides align to TRBD2. The V gene end was trimmed by 5 bases and the J gene end by 4 bases; junction bases not matched to a gene: 17. CDR3 length: 17 residues. CDR1 is SGHRS and CDR2 is YFSETQ in the germline V gene. CDR3 region: CASRAGGGKGTSYEQYF. The CDR3 bases are TGCGCCAGCAGAGCCGGGGGGGGGAAGGGGACCTCTTACGAGCAGTACTTC.

The chain is built from TRBV29-1 and TRBJ1-3; D unresolved. V lost 4 bases, J lost 4 bases, and 11 bases lay in between. This CDR3 region has 13 residues. Germline-derived CDR1 and CDR2 are SQVTM and ANQGSEA. The CDR3 is CSVVFTPGNTIYF. The CDR3 nucleotides are TGCAGCGTTGTTTTTACTCCGGGAAACACCATATATTTT. The complete variable domain, with remaining parts taken from reference TRBV29-1 and TRBJ1-3, reads SAVISQKPSRDICQRGTSLTIQCQVDSQVTMMFWYRQQPGQSLTLIATANQGSEATYESGFVIDKFPISRPNLTFSTLTVSNMSPEDSSIYLCSVVFTPGNTIYFGEGSWLTVV.

The V call is TRBV6-5, the J call TRBJ2-7; tentatively, D is TRBD2 (6 bases). CDR1 is MNHEY, CDR2 SVGAGI, per germline. The V and J ends lost 0 bases and 0 bases respectively, with 12 bases between them. The CDR3 spans 16 residues. CDR3 amino acids: CASSYSRGMSSYEQYF. In DNA form, the CDR3 reads TGTGCCAGCAGTTACTCCCGGGGGATGAGCTCCTACGAGCAGTACTTC.

V usage is TRBV6-5 and J usage is TRBJ2-5, with D possibly TRBD2 on 5 matching bases. The V gene's germline CDR1 is MNHEY and CDR2 SVGAGI. The CDR3 contains 13 residues. The V gene lost 8 bases and the J gene lost 4 bases, with 14 bases spanning the gap. CDR3 nucleotide sequence: TGTGCCAGCGGCTATGGGGAGTCAGAGACCCAGTACTTC. Protein sequence: CASGYGESETQYF.